This paragraph reports one TCR beta chain. The antigen is not known. The source of the sample is a study of OX40 agonist ivuxolimab in advanced cancers. Overall study: Patients were given ivuxolimab, an antibody that agonizes OX40 (CD134). Enrollees could have had prior anti-PD-1, anti-PD-L1 or anti-CTLA-4 therapy, which about 40% had received. The study, taken as a whole, reports: The specificity for antigen of the expanded peripheral T cells was not determined.

The method was immunoSEQ multiplex PCR; TCRdb's version includes in-frame clones alone and lacks a portion of them. Seen here are some 58,000 clones, roughly nine tenths observed once, and the top ten hold 1.5% to 2%. Enrollment shut out patients with autoimmune disease history or systemic immunosuppression. CDR3 length: 20 amino acids. CDR1 is SGHTA and CDR2 is FQGTGA in the germline V gene. The trim removed 5 bases at V and 0 bases at J, leaving 21 bases unmatched. The receptor was isolated from an adult with an advanced solid tumor such as melanoma, head and neck, liver or kidney cancer. Material: CD4+ or CD8+ T cells sorted from blood, obtained in a trial of the OX40 agonist ivuxolimab. This sequence joins TRBV7-3 and TRBJ1-2, with 7 bases aligning to TRBD1. The CDR3 region has the DNA TGTGCCAGCAGCCAAATCCGGGCTACTCCAGGACAGGCCCCTAACTATGGCTACACCTTC. It is translated as CASSQIRATPGQAPNYGYTF.